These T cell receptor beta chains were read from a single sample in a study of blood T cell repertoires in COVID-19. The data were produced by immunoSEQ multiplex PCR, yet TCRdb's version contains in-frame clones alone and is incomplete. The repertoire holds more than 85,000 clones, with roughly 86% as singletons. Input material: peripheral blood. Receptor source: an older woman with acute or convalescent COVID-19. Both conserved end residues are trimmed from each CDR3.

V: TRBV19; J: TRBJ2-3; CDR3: ASSIRTSGITDTQY
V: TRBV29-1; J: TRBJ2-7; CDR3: SVVLAGNEYEQY
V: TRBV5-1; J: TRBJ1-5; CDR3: ASSLTPFQPQH
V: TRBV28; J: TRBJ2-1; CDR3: ATLSRTSGSSYNEQF
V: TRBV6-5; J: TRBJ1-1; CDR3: ASSYLDSMNTEAF
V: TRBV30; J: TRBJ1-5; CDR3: AWSVLSGNQPQH
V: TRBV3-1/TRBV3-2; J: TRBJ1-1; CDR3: ASSFVGDTEAF
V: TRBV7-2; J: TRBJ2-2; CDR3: ASSWDYFTGELF
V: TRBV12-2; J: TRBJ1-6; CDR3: ASRLTFFDRVSPLH
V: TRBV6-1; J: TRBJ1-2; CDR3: ASSETGNYGYT
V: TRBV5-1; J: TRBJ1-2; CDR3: ASSPQGGVATHSGA
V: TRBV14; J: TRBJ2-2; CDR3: ASSQEPSGRARELF
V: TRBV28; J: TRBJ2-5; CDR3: ASSLLPLTRPRETQY
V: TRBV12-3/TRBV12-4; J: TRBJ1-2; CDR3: ASTGGVAAVH
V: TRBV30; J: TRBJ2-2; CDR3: AWSGWGAATGELF
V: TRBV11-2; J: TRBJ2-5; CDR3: ASSVGGGRSRETQY
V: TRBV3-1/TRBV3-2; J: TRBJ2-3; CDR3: ASRKSGSRTDTQY
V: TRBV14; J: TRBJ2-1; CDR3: ASSLENEQF
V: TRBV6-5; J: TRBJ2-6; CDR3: ASSPNSGANVLT
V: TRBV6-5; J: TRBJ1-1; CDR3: ASSYSDRGGTEAF
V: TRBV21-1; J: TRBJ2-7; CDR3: AGGTRTSYEQY
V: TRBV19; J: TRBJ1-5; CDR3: ASSESPEGQPQH
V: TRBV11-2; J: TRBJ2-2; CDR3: ASSLQGTAGELF
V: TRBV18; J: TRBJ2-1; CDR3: ASSPRAGVSYNEQF
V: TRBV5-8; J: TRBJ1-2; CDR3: ASSFPRTDYT
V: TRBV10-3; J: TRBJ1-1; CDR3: AISENRNTEAF
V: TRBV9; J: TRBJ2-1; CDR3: ASSSKAGGNEQF
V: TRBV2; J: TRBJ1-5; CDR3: ASRGLVSNQPQH
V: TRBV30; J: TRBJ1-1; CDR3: AWTGLNTEAF
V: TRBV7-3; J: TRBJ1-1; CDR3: ASSSTRNTEAF
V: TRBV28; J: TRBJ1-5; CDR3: ASSRLNQPQH
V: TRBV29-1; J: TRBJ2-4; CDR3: SAGLAGAVQY
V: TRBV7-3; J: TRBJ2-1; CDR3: ASSFGVAGGITEQF
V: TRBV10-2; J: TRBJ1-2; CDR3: ASAATYGYT
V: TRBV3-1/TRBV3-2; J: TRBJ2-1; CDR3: ASSQGGGLAIDEQF
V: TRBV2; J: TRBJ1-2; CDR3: ASSIRQDYGYT
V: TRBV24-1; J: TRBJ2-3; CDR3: ATSRDSSAQY
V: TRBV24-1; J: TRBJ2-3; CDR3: ATSDFTSGSTDTQY
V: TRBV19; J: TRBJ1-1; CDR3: ASSGRRRAF
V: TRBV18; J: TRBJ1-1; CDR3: ASSPLPGSNTEAF
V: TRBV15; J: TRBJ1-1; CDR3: ATSSPAGNTEAF
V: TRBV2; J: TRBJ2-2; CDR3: ACTTSRELF
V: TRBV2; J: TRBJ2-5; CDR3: ASGGQGGETQY
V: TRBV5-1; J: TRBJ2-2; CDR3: ASSYRASGSSGELF
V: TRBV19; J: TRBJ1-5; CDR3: ASSIDSGGRSNQPQH
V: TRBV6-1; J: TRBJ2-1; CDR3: ASSERLAGPYNEQF
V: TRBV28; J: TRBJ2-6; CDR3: ASSLATGEVWANVLT
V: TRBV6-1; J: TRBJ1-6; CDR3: ASSEEGTF
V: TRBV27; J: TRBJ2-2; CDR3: ASSLSAGVNGELF
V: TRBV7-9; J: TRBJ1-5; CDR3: ASSLEATGVHQPQH
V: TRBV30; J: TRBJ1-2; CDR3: AWWDRGQGYT
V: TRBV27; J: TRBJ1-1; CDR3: ASSFRSRGNTEAF
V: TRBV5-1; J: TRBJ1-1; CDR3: ASSLGQGRTEAF
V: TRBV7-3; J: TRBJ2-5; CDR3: ASSLSGHPQETQY
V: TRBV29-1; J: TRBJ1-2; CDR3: SVEVTGAYGYT